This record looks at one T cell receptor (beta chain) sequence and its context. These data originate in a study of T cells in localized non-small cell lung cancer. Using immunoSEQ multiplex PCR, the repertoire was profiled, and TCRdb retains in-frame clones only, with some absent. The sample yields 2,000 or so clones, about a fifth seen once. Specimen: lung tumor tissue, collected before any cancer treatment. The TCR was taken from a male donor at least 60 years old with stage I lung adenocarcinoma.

This chain's CDR3 is CAWGDRAGYTF. The CDR3 coding sequence is TGTGCCTGGGGGGACAGGGCTGGCTACACCTTC. V gene TRBV30 combines with J gene TRBJ1-2, with 9 bases fitting TRBD1. There are 11 residues in the CDR3. V lost 5 bases to trimming and J lost 7 bases; unmatched junction nucleotides: 2. The germline V gene encodes CDR1 GTSNPN and CDR2 SVGIG (reference sequence). The full variable domain, completed using reference TRBV30 and TRBJ1-2, is SQTIHQWPATLVQPVGSPLSLECTVEGTSNPNLYWYRQAAGRGLQLLFYSVGIGQISSEVPQNLSASRPQDRQFILSSKKLLLSDSGFYLCAWGDRAGYTFGSGTRLTVV.